Below are 23 T cell receptor beta chains sequenced from a single sample in a study of OX40 agonist ivuxolimab in advanced cancers. TCRdb keeps only in-frame clones here, not all; method: immunoSEQ multiplex PCR. Among roughly 60,000 clones, roughly 81% were seen once, and the ten largest hold less than 3.5%. The material sequenced was CD4+ or CD8+ T cells sorted from blood, taken in a trial of the OX40 agonist ivuxolimab. Receptors were obtained from an adult with an advanced solid tumor such as melanoma, head and neck, liver or kidney cancer.

This chain uses TRBV18 with TRBJ2-2; D is possibly TRBD2 (6 bases). Germline V gene sequence: CDR1 KGHSH, CDR2 LQKENI. The CDR3 loop spans 14 amino acids. V lost 3 bases to trimming and J lost 1 base, with 6 bases between them. In nucleotides, the CDR3 is TGTGCCAGCTCACCGGAGGGGAACACCGGGGAGCTGTTTTTT. It is translated as CASSPEGNTGELFF.

The chain has TRBV27 and TRBJ2-3; TRBD2 might be the D (7 bases). The V gene's germline CDR1 is MNHEY and CDR2 SMNVEV (reference sequence). The germline V and J ends were trimmed by 4 bases and 4 bases, with 12 bases remaining between them. CDR3 length: 14 residues. CDR3 sequence: CASSSGGNSDTQYF. The DNA of the CDR3 is TGTGCCAGCAGTTCGGGGGGCAACTCAGATACGCAGTATTTT.

This clone showed up just once. The chain recombines TRBV5-8 with TRBJ2-3, with 11 bases matching TRBD2. This CDR3 has 15 residues. Unmatched junction bases numbered 4, after V lost 2 bases and J lost 5 bases. Looked up from germline, CDR1 is SGHTS and CDR2 is YDEGEE. As DNA, the CDR3 is TGTGCCAGCAGCTTTAGCGGGGGGGCTGAAGATACGCAGTATTTT. Encoded protein: CASSFSGGAEDTQYF.

The genes are TRBV7-2 and TRBJ2-7; TRBD2 agrees at 9 bases. Germline CDR1 SGHTA, CDR2 FQGNSA. This CDR3 has 15 residues. V shed 0 bases, J shed 4 bases, and the junction held 4 bases outside the gene matches. Written as DNA, the CDR3 is TGTGCCAGCAGCTTAGCTGGGCTAGCGGGGTACGAGCAGTACTTC. As protein: CASSLAGLAGYEQYF.

As to this clone: This sample includes further DNA sequences coding for the same CDR3. The genes are TRBV7-2 and TRBJ1-2, with TRBD1 identical over 7 bases. V was clipped by 5 bases and J by 2 bases; unmatched bases: 2. CDR1 and CDR2 from the germline V gene are SGHTA and FQGNSA. The CDR3 totals 13 residues. In DNA form, the CDR3 reads TGTGCCAGCAGCCGGGACAGCAACTATGGCTACACCTTC. Its protein is CASSRDSNYGYTF.

V usage is TRBV6-5 and J usage is TRBJ1-1; 8 bases agree with TRBD1. Germline CDR1 MNHEY, CDR2 SVGAGI. The CDR3 is 14 residues long. The V and J ends lost 6 bases and 1 base, in that order; junction bases with no gene match: 4. The CDR3 coding sequence is TGTGCCAGCAGGAATGGACAGGGGAACACTGAAGCTTTCTTT. Its protein is CASRNGQGNTEAFF.

The rearrangement uses TRBV25-1 and TRBJ1-6, with 7 bases matching TRBD1. After removal of 7 bases from V and 7 bases from J, the junction contained 4 bases not matched to a gene. CDR1 is MGHDK, CDR2 SYGVNS, per germline. The length of the CDR3 is 13 residues. The CDR3 sequence is CASKGQTNSPLHF. For the CDR3, the DNA is TGTGCCAGCAAGGGACAGACGAATTCACCCCTCCACTTT.

The CDR3 spells CAGRRATNEKLFF. CDR3 bases: TGTGCCGGAAGACGGGCAACTAATGAAAAACTGTTTTTT. The chain uses TRBV6-1 and TRBJ1-4; no reliable D call. Germline values: CDR1 MNHNS, CDR2 SASEGT. V was cut by 11 bases and J by 0 bases, with 10 bases left in between. The CDR3 extends over 13 amino acids.

The chain joins TRBV5-4 to TRBJ1-2; TRBD1 agrees at 7 bases. This CDR3 region has 15 residues. The V and J ends lost 2 bases and 3 bases, in that order; junction bases with no gene match: 7. CDR1 and CDR2 from the germline V gene are SGHNT and YYREEE (reference sequence). Written as DNA, the CDR3 is TGTGCCAGCAGCTTCGGGACAGAGTTGGACTATGGCTACACCTTC. Residues: CASSFGTELDYGYTF.

This clone appeared once. The chain combines TRBV6-6 with TRBJ1-5, with a possible D match to TRBD1 (5 bases). The CDR3 runs 13 residues. The ends were cut back, 10 bases at V and 1 base at J, with 11 bases in the middle. Germline V lookup: CDR1 MNHNY, CDR2 SVGAGI (reference sequence). CDR3 loop: CATLSGSNQPQHF. DNA for the CDR3: TGTGCCACCCTTTCAGGGAGCAATCAGCCCCAGCATTTT.

The chain employs TRBV27 and TRBJ2-1; D remains ambiguous. Trimming stripped 6 bases from V and 1 base from J, with 10 bases between. This CDR3 spans 14 amino acids. The germline V gene has CDR1 MNHEY and CDR2 SMNVEV (reference sequence). CDR3 bases: TGTGCCAGCAGGGATGCGGCGTCCTACAATGAGCAGTTCTTC. This encodes CASRDAASYNEQFF.

J is TRBJ2-2 and V is TRBV5-1; D unresolved. Germline lookup yields CDR1 SGHRS and CDR2 YFSETQ. The V end was cut by 0 bases, the J end by 1 base, with 7 bases between. The CDR3 covers 15 residues. The CDR3 sequence is CASSLGHVNTGELFF. In DNA form, the CDR3 reads TGCGCCAGCAGCTTGGGGCACGTGAACACCGGGGAGCTGTTTTTT.

This chain links TRBV19 with TRBJ2-7; TRBD2 might be the D (6 bases). The CDR3 loop spans 14 amino acids. The germline V gene has CDR1 LNHDA and CDR2 SQIVND (reference sequence). V was trimmed by 4 bases and J by 6 bases, leaving 16 bases between them. The CDR3 reads CASSNGQTSSEQYF. The CDR3, as DNA: TGTGCCAGTAGTAACGGACAAACTAGCTCCGAGCAGTACTTC.

V is TRBV5-5 and J is TRBJ1-1; 8 positions match TRBD1. The germline V gene encodes CDR1 SGHKS and CDR2 YYEKEE (reference sequence). J lost 1 base, V lost 4 bases, and 3 bases had no gene match. The CDR3 contains 14 residues. CDR3 sequence: CASSVGQANTEAFF. The DNA of the CDR3 is TGTGCCAGCAGCGTGGGACAGGCGAACACTGAAGCTTTCTTT.

V usage is TRBV6-1 and J usage is TRBJ2-5; possible D gene TRBD1, 5 bases. Germline loops: CDR1 MNHNS, CDR2 SASEGT. V lost 4 bases and J lost 7, with 10 bases in between. The CDR3 has 12 residues. The CDR3 reads CASSGQRVTQYF. CDR3 coding DNA: TGTGCCAGCAGTGGACAGCGAGTGACCCAGTACTTC.

The chain joins TRBV5-1 to TRBJ2-5; no clear D. CDR1 and CDR2 (germline): SGHRS, YFSETQ. This CDR3 contains 15 residues. V was pared by 0 bases and J by 5 bases, with 14 bases between. CDR3: CASSLAQPKVETQYF. The CDR3 DNA reads TGCGCCAGCAGCTTGGCCCAACCGAAGGTGGAGACCCAGTACTTC.

The V and J genes are TRBV29-1 and TRBJ1-1, with 8 bases aligning to TRBD1. The CDR3 extends over 13 amino acids. The germline V gene has CDR1 SQVTM and CDR2 ANQGSEA. The V and J ends lost 4 bases and 3 bases, in that order; junction bases with no gene match: 4. The CDR3 coding sequence is TGCAGCGTTGGTACAGGGGGGCACACTGAAGCTTTCTTT. Translated, it gives CSVGTGGHTEAFF.

The CDR3 sequence is CASSLLAGGPEQYF. The CDR3, as DNA: TGTGCCAGCTCACTACTAGCGGGGGGGCCAGAGCAGTACTTC. This chain joins TRBV18 and TRBJ2-7; 13 nucleotides agree with TRBD2. The germline CDR1 and CDR2 sequences are KGHSH and LQKENI. V trimming: 4 bases; J trimming: 7 bases; junction bases outside the gene matches: 4. The length of the CDR3 is 14 residues.

The chain combines TRBV6-1 with TRBJ2-2, with a tentative D call TRBD2 (6 bases). Germline CDR1 reads MNHNS; CDR2 reads SASEGT. Deletions cut 8 bases from V and 4 bases from J, with 11 bases between. The CDR3 length is 13 residues. CDR3 protein: CASAGGTTGELFF. In nucleotides, the CDR3 is TGTGCCAGCGCCGGGGGAACCACCGGGGAGCTGTTTTTT.

The chain is built from TRBV5-6 and TRBJ2-3; TRBD1 matches at 7 bases. The CDR3 runs to 16 residues. CDR1 and CDR2 (germline): SGHDT, YYEEEE. J was trimmed by 3 bases and V by 0 bases; bases with no gene match: 7. CDR3 residues: CASSLGGGYATDTQYF. The CDR3 region has the DNA TGTGCCAGCAGCTTGGGAGGGGGCTATGCGACAGATACGCAGTATTTT.

The V and J genes are TRBV11-2 and TRBJ2-5; D unresolved. This CDR3 is 12 amino acids long. Germline assignment: CDR1 SGHAT and CDR2 FQNNGV. V was cut by 2 bases and J by 4 bases, with 5 bases left in between. CDR3 loop: CASSLSGETQYF. The CDR3 nucleotides read TGTGCCAGCAGCTTATCTGGAGAGACCCAGTACTTC.

This sequence joins TRBV12-5 and TRBJ1-1; D call uncertain. The CDR3 totals 12 residues. Between the trimmed V and J ends, which lost 2 bases and 7 bases, there was a span of 8 bases. Germline CDR1 and CDR2: LGHNT and FRNRAP. The CDR3 sequence is CASGLSGYEAFF. The CDR3 region has the DNA TGTGCTAGTGGTTTGTCGGGGTATGAAGCTTTCTTT.

The gene calls are TRBV4-1 and TRBJ2-3, with 16 bases identical to TRBD2. Unmatched junction bases numbered 12, after V lost 3 bases and J lost 3 bases. Germline CDR1 MGHRA, CDR2 YSYEKL. The CDR3 spans 20 residues. This CDR3 is CASSHPSPGLAGGLTDTQYF. CDR3 sequence (DNA): TGCGCCAGCAGCCACCCAAGTCCGGGACTAGCGGGGGGGCTGACAGATACGCAGTATTTT.